This T cell receptor (beta chain) was identified in a study of control samples from healthy donors and cancer patients. Using immunoSEQ multiplex PCR, the repertoire was profiled, and TCRdb retains in-frame clones only, with some absent. In the table there are 150,000 to 200,000 clones, about nine tenths of which are singletons. The CDR3 totals 15 residues. CDR1 and CDR2 from the germline V gene are KGHSH and LQKENI. V was clipped by 5 bases and J by 0 bases, with 11 bases between them. The TCR was taken from a woman under 40 in good health. The sequenced sample consisted of blood. The rearrangement joins TRBV18 to TRBJ2-1; D is possibly TRBD1 (5 bases). The CDR3 DNA reads as TGTGCCAGCTCAGGTCGGCAGGGCTCCTACAATGAGCAGTTCTTC. This translates into CASSGRQGSYNEQFF. Full variable domain (rest looked up from reference TRBV18 and TRBJ2-1): NAGVMQNPRHLVRRRGQEARLRCSPMKGHSHVYWYRQLPEEGLKFMVYLQKENIIDESGMPKERFSAEFPKEGPSILRIQQVVRGDSAAYFCASSGRQGSYNEQFFGPGTRLTVL.